The table lists the clone carrying this T cell receptor beta chain with a few counts. Its antigen is undetermined. This CDR3 region has 13 residues. Trimming pared 5 bases from V and 3 bases from J, leaving 10 bases between. The V gene's germline CDR1 is MNHEY and CDR2 SMNVEV (reference sequence). Both TRBC1 and TRBC2 were covered by a beta constant-region primer of two equimolar oligonucleotides. Ligated cDNA was amplified by four rounds of PCR with nested alpha and beta constant-region primers and SP2. TCRdb called the UMI-ligation and nested PCR reads again in MiXCR, with one record for every CDR3 protein. The repertoire has under 150,000 distinct CDR3 sequences, about 20% of them found once; the top ten carry around 0.63%. The record originates from a study of naive and memory T cell subsets. Broader study findings: A few larger clonotypes appeared in naive repertoires, especially CD8, possibly memory cells re-expressing CD45RA.

CMV status came from CD4+ T cell IFNgamma after overnight CMV lysate stimulation of fresh PBMCs. The sample taken for sequencing was naive CD8+ T cells from blood. V usage is TRBV27 and J usage is TRBJ1-1; no reliable D call. The sequence was obtained from a human donor in good health. CDR3 sequence: CASSDLGDTEAFF. As DNA, the CDR3 is TGTGCCAGCAGTGACTTGGGCGACACTGAAGCTTTCTTT.